Below, 23 T cell receptor beta chains from the same sample are listed, as sequenced in a study of STAT5B mutations in CD4+ large granular lymphocyte leukemia. Here immunoSEQ multiplex PCR was the method, and the copy in TCRdb shows in-frame clones only, minus some. The table records under 7,500 clones, just under 75% of them present only once. The sequenced sample was PBMCs. All receptors derive from a woman aged 70 to 79 with CD4+ T-cell large granular lymphocyte leukemia.

The chain is built from TRBV5-1 and TRBJ2-3, with D tentatively TRBD2 (5 bases). The germline V gene encodes CDR1 SGHRS and CDR2 YFSETQ. V gave up 0 bases and J gave up 2 bases, with 10 bases separating them. The CDR3 consists of 15 residues. The CDR3 DNA sequence: TGCGCCAGCAGCTTGGAGAGCGGTTCCACAGATACGCAGTATTTT. Its protein product is CASSLESGSTDTQYF. Full variable domain (missing parts from reference TRBV5-1 and TRBJ2-3): KAGVTQTPRYLIKTRGQQVTLSCSPISGHRSVSWYQQTPGQGLQFLFEYFSETQRNKGNFPGRFSGRQFSNSRSEMNVSTLELGDSALYLCASSLESGSTDTQYFGPGTRLTVL.

This chain joins TRBV29-1 and TRBJ2-7, with TRBD1 identical over 8 bases. The CDR3 extends over 14 amino acids. The V and J ends lost 4 bases and 2 bases, in that order; junction bases with no gene match: 7. Germline V CDR1 and CDR2: SQVTM, ANQGSEA. CDR3 coding DNA: TGCAGCGTTGGGGGACAGGCGACACCCTACGAGCAGTACTTC. Translation gives CSVGGQATPYEQYF.

A few counts support this clone. This chain uses TRBV2 with TRBJ1-5; TRBD1 might be the D (6 bases). Looked up from germline, CDR1 is SNHLY and CDR2 is FYNNEI. There are 15 residues in the CDR3. V lost 7 bases, J lost 4 bases, and 17 bases lay in between. CDR3 residues: CASKGVAGSNQPQHF. The CDR3 DNA follows: TGTGCCAGCAAGGGGGTGGCAGGGTCGAATCAGCCCCAGCATTTT.

This chain joins TRBV7-3 and TRBJ1-1; D gene uncertain. V lost 7 bases, J lost 3 bases, and 12 bases lay in between. Germline CDR1 is SGHTA and CDR2 is FQGTGA. This CDR3 spans 13 amino acids. The CDR3 protein is CASKGSGDTEAFF. The CDR3 nucleotides are TGTGCCAGCAAAGGGAGTGGGGACACTGAAGCTTTCTTT.

The chain couples TRBV7-6 to TRBJ1-5; D is unresolved. Trimming removed 0 bases at V and 4 bases at J, with 10 bases between. The CDR3 totals 15 residues. The germline V gene encodes CDR1 SGHVS and CDR2 FNYEAQ. Here the CDR3 DNA reads TGTGCCAGCAGCTTAGCAGGAATGGGAAATCAGCCCCAGCATTTT. Translated: CASSLAGMGNQPQHF.

The gene calls are TRBV13 and TRBJ2-7; D not resolved. The CDR3 has 13 amino acids. The V gene lost 0 bases and the J gene lost 10 bases, with 13 bases spanning the gap. Germline V gives CDR1 PRHDT, CDR2 FYEKMQ (reference sequence). The CDR3 region is CASSLGVWSFQYF. CDR3 bases: TGTGCCAGCAGCTTAGGCGTCTGGAGTTTTCAGTACTTC.

This clone came up once. The rearrangement uses TRBV2 and TRBJ2-7; D gene unclear. V lost 1 base, J lost 4 bases, and 2 bases lay in between. The CDR3 sequence is 11 residues long. The germline V gene has CDR1 SNHLY and CDR2 FYNNEI. CDR3 region: CASSEVYEQYF. The CDR3 DNA reads as TGTGCCAGCAGTGAAGTTTACGAGCAGTACTTC. Looking up the rest from reference TRBV2 and TRBJ2-7 gives the full variable domain: EPEVTQTPSHQVTQMGQEVILRCVPISNHLYFYWYRQILGQKVEFLVSFYNNEISEKSEIFDDQFSVERPDGSNFTLKIRSTKLEDSAMYFCASSEVYEQYFGPGTRLTVT.

This chain connects TRBV6-1 to TRBJ2-7; D is unresolved. Germline CDR1 and CDR2: MNHNS and SASEGT. This CDR3 has 13 residues. Trimming took off 4 bases at V and 3 bases at J, with 10 bases between the two ends. CDR3 sequence (DNA): TGTGCCAGCAGTGTAGGCCCGTACTACGAGCAGTACTTC. Its protein is CASSVGPYYEQYF.

This clone was detected only once. This chain uses TRBV5-6 with TRBJ1-1; no clear D. Germline CDR1 reads SGHDT; CDR2 reads YYEEEE. The V end lost 0 bases, the J end lost 0 bases, and 0 bases lay between the germline ends. The CDR3 is 12 amino acids. CDR3 region: CASSLVNTEAFF. CDR3 coding DNA: TGTGCCAGCAGCTTGGTGAACACTGAAGCTTTCTTT.

The chain is built from TRBV11-2 and TRBJ2-5; 7 nucleotides align to TRBD1. Germline V lookup: CDR1 SGHAT, CDR2 FQNNGV. This CDR3 has 15 residues. The J segment lost 3 bases and the V segment lost 6 bases, leaving 10 bases of the junction unmatched. The CDR3 DNA is TGTGCCAGCAGTCTATACGGGACAGAGGAAGAGACCCAGTACTTC. Translation: CASSLYGTEEETQYF.

This clone was recorded only once. CDR3: CASSLGREGLAGAYEQYF. The DNA of the CDR3 is TGCGCCAGCAGCTTGGGCAGAGAGGGACTAGCGGGCGCCTACGAGCAGTACTTC. The gene calls are TRBV5-1 and TRBJ2-7; 12 bases fit TRBD2. J lost 2 bases, V lost 0 bases, and 9 bases had no gene match. This CDR3 region has 18 residues. Germline V gives CDR1 SGHRS, CDR2 YFSETQ.

By share of the sample, this clone is medium-sized. This chain links TRBV19 with TRBJ1-3; D not resolved. Germline V lookup: CDR1 LNHDA, CDR2 SQIVND (reference sequence). Between the trimmed V and J ends, which lost 5 bases and 2 bases, there was a span of 7 bases. The CDR3 is made up of 13 amino acids. DNA of the CDR3: TGTGCCAGTAGTGGGCTTGCTGGAAACACCATATATTTT. Translated, it gives CASSGLAGNTIYF. The complete variable domain, with remaining parts taken from reference TRBV19 and TRBJ1-3, reads DGGITQSPKYLFRKEGQNVTLSCEQNLNHDAMYWYRQDPGQGLRLIYYSQIVNDFQKGDIAEGYSVSREKKESFPLTVTSAQKNPTAFYLCASSGLAGNTIYFGEGSWLTVV.

V and J are TRBV5-1 and TRBJ1-1; 9 nucleotides match TRBD1. CDR3 size: 14 residues. J gave up 5 bases and V 4 bases, and 6 bases lay outside the gene matches. Germline-derived CDR1 and CDR2 are SGHRS and YFSETQ. The CDR3 sequence is CASSPQGTGTEAFF. The CDR3 DNA follows: TGCGCCAGCAGCCCGCAGGGGACAGGGACTGAAGCTTTCTTT.

The rearrangement uses TRBV7-2 and TRBJ1-2; D perhaps matches TRBD1 (6 bases). V lost 1 base to trimming and J lost 7 bases, with 16 bases between them. The CDR3 spans 15 residues. Germline CDR1 SGHTA, CDR2 FQGNSA. This CDR3 reads CASSLGGQQDSGYTF. DNA for the CDR3: TGTGCCAGCAGCTTAGGGGGACAACAAGACTCTGGCTACACCTTC.

CDR3 nucleotide sequence: TGTGCCAGCGGCAGGAACAGGTACGAGCAGTACTTC. Amino acids: CASGRNRYEQYF. The V gene is TRBV6-5, the J gene TRBJ2-7; D perhaps matches TRBD1 (5 bases). V lost 8 bases to trimming and J lost 4 bases, with 12 bases between them. CDR3 size: 12 residues. Germline assignment: CDR1 MNHEY and CDR2 SVGAGI.

V usage is TRBV5-1 and J usage is TRBJ2-3; 12 bases are shared with TRBD2. V lost 4 bases to trimming and J lost 4 bases; unmatched junction nucleotides: 4. Germline CDR1 and CDR2: SGHRS and YFSETQ. CDR3 length: 15 residues. CDR3 region: CASSPGTSGPDTQYF. In DNA, the CDR3 is TGCGCCAGCAGCCCCGGGACTAGCGGGCCAGATACGCAGTATTTT.

The rearrangement uses TRBV28 and TRBJ2-3; the match to TRBD2 covers 12 bases. V lost 7 bases, J lost 3 bases, and 5 bases stayed unmatched. The CDR3 has 15 residues. Germline lookup yields CDR1 MDHEN and CDR2 SYDVKM. In DNA, the CDR3 is TGTGCCAGCACCCCCGGACTAGCGGGGACAGATACGCAGTATTTT. Residues: CASTPGLAGTDTQYF.

The chain joins TRBV4-3 to TRBJ2-3; 7 bases are shared with TRBD1. Trimming cost V 4 bases and J 1 base; bases outside gene matches: 5. This CDR3 contains 15 residues. Germline V CDR1 and CDR2: LGHNA, YSLEER. CDR3 nucleotides: TGCGCCAGCAGCCCTACAGGGGTGGGCACAGATACGCAGTATTTT. Amino acids: CASSPTGVGTDTQYF.

V usage is TRBV5-1 and J usage is TRBJ2-3, with D hard to call. Germline V gene sequence: CDR1 SGHRS, CDR2 YFSETQ. V lost 2 bases, J lost 0 bases, and 10 bases lay in between. This CDR3 region has 15 residues. CDR3: CASSFARRSTDTQYF. For the CDR3, the DNA is TGCGCCAGCAGCTTCGCGAGAAGAAGCACAGATACGCAGTATTTT.

By frequency in the sample, this clone is medium-sized. The chain carries TRBV4-1 and TRBJ1-4; D remains unclear. This CDR3 region has 14 residues. Trimming stripped 2 bases from V and 4 bases from J, with 8 bases between. Germline CDR1 and CDR2: MGHRA and YSYEKL. The CDR3: CASSQPLINEKLFF. The CDR3 DNA sequence: TGCGCCAGCAGCCAACCACTGATTAATGAAAAACTGTTTTTT.

The rearrangement links TRBV6-5 to TRBJ1-1; possibly TRBD1 for D (6 bases). Trimming shortened V by 7 bases and J by 1 base, and 10 bases separated the two germline ends. The CDR3 has 13 amino acids. In germline, CDR1 is MNHEY, CDR2 SVGAGI. The CDR3 DNA reads as TGTGCCAGCAAGCTGGGGGCGAACACTGAAGCTTTCTTT. Amino acids: CASKLGANTEAFF.

The CDR3 reads CASSLAGKHQSYNEQFF. The CDR3 coding sequence is TGTGCCAGCAGCTTAGCTGGAAAGCACCAATCCTACAATGAGCAGTTCTTC. The chain uses TRBV7-8 and TRBJ2-1; D is unclear. The CDR3 has 17 residues. Germline values: CDR1 SGHVS, CDR2 FQNEAQ. Trimming took off 0 bases at V and 1 base at J, with 13 bases between the two ends.

The chain recombines TRBV11-2 with TRBJ2-7, with D perhaps being TRBD1 or TRBD2 (6 bases each). V was cut by 0 bases and J by 1 base, with 16 bases left in between. Germline assignment: CDR1 SGHAT and CDR2 FQNNGV. The CDR3 extends over 17 amino acids. The CDR3 protein is CASSLEGGGSVSYEQYF. The DNA for the CDR3 is TGTGCCAGCAGCTTAGAAGGAGGGGGGTCGGTTTCCTACGAGCAGTACTTC.